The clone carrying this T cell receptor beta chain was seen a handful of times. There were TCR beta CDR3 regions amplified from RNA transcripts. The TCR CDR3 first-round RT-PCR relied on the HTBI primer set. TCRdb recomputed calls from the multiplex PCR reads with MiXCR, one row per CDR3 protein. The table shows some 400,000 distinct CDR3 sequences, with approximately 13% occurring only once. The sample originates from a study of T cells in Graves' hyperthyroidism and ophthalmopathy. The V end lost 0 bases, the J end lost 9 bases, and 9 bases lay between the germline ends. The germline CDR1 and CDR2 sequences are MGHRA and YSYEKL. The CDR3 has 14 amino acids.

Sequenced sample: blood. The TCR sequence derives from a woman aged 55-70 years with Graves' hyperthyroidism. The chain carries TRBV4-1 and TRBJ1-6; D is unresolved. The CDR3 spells CASSQDKGLSPLHF. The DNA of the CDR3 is TGCGCCAGCAGCCAAGATAAAGGGCTTTCACCCCTCCACTTT.